What follows are 22 T cell receptor beta chains derived from one specimen sequenced in a study of CD8 T cells in ankylosing spondylitis. TCRdb reprocessed the 5' RACE reads with MiXCR, giving one entry per CDR3 protein. There are a few hundred thousand distinct CDR3 sequences in the sample; more than 9% occur only once, and 21% lies in the top ten. Sequenced: blood, either unsorted or a sorted T cell fraction (not recorded which). These receptors originate from a male donor with ankylosing spondylitis or in good health (not recorded which).

The chain has TRBV5-1 and TRBJ2-7, with D possibly being TRBD2 (5 bases). The CDR3 is 14 residues long. Deletions cut 2 bases from V and 3 bases from J, with 12 bases between. Germline CDR1 and CDR2: SGHRS and YFSETQ. The CDR3 here is CASSFGRENYEQYF. CDR3 nucleotides: TGCGCCAGCAGCTTCGGACGGGAAAACTACGAGCAGTACTTC.

On this clonotype itself: This may be a read error: a much more frequent sequence differs by one nucleotide. The rearrangement joins TRBV15 to TRBJ2-1, with a possible D match to TRBD2 (6 bases). CDR1 and CDR2 (germline): LNHNV, YYDKDF (reference sequence). There are 15 residues in the CDR3. CDR3 region: CATSRAGPGEDEQLF. The CDR3 DNA reads TGTGCCACCAGCAGAGCGGGACCCGGGGAGGATGAGCAGCTCTTC. Drawing the rest from reference TRBV15 and TRBJ2-1, the complete variable domain is DAMVIQNPRYQVTQFGKPVTLSCSQTLNHNVMYWYQQKSSQAPKLLFHYYDKDFNNEADTPDNFQSRRPNTSFCFLDIRSPGLGDTAMYLCATSRAGPGEDEQLFGPGTRLTVL.

This clonotype was seen many times. The chain recombines TRBV20-1 with TRBJ2-2, with 7 positions matching TRBD2. CDR3 size: 15 residues. Per germline, CDR1 DFQATT and CDR2 SNEGSKA (reference sequence). The V segment lost 5 bases and the J segment 4 bases; nucleotides outside the gene matches: 10. The DNA of the CDR3 is TGCAGTGCTCCTTCGGGGCGCGGGGGCACCGGGGAGCTGTTTTTT. Amino acids: CSAPSGRGGTGELFF.

This chain uses TRBV10-3 with TRBJ2-7; TRBD2 is a possible D gene (6 bases). Deletions cut 5 bases from V and 9 bases from J, with 11 bases between. This CDR3 is built from 11 residues. Germline V lookup: CDR1 ENHRY, CDR2 SYGVKD. CDR3 region: CAISNVGGQYF. The CDR3 coding sequence is TGTGCCATCAGTAATGTCGGGGGGCAGTACTTC.

This clonotype showed up many times. V and J are TRBV14 and TRBJ2-3; D may be TRBD1 or TRBD2 (7 bases each). Germline assignment: CDR1 SGHDN and CDR2 FVKESK. V dropped 2 bases and J dropped 2 bases, with 17 bases sitting between them. The length of the CDR3 is 17 residues. The CDR3 sequence: CASSQPRAGGVTDTQYF. The CDR3 DNA sequence: TGTGCCAGCAGCCAACCCCGGGCAGGGGGGGTCACAGATACGCAGTATTTT.

This clonotype was counted many times. The chain employs TRBV7-2 and TRBJ2-5; D uncertain. Trimming took 0 bases from V and 4 from J, leaving 6 bases between them. This CDR3 contains 13 residues. Germline V lookup: CDR1 SGHTA, CDR2 FQGNSA. In DNA, the CDR3 is TGTGCCAGCAGCTTAGCGGTCACAGAGACCCAGTACTTC. Amino acid sequence: CASSLAVTETQYF. The full variable domain, rest sourced from reference TRBV7-2 and TRBJ2-5, is GAGVSQSPSNKVTEKGKDVELRCDPISGHTALYWYRQSLGQGLEFLIYFQGNSAPDKSGLPSDRFSAERTGGSVSTLTIQRTQQEDSAVYLCASSLAVTETQYFGPGTRLLVL.

This clonotype showed up just a few times. The V call is TRBV20-1, the J call TRBJ2-5; 10 bases are a match to TRBD1. Germline V gene data show CDR1 as DFQATT and CDR2 as SNEGSKA (reference sequence). CDR3 size: 14 residues. The J segment lost 4 bases and the V segment lost 3 bases, leaving 5 bases of the junction unmatched. CDR3 region: CSASRRDRGETQYF. CDR3 nucleotides: TGCAGTGCTAGCCGCCGGGACAGGGGAGAGACCCAGTACTTC.

This clonotype showed up just a few times. The chain employs TRBV20-1 and TRBJ2-3, with 11 positions matching TRBD2. V lost 6 bases and J lost 5; bases outside the gene matches: 7. The germline V gene encodes CDR1 DFQATT and CDR2 SNEGSKA (reference sequence). The CDR3 has 14 amino acids. In DNA, the CDR3 is TGCAGTGCCAGTAGCGGGGGGGCAGGAGATACGCAGTATTTT. Translation: CSASSGGAGDTQYF.

This clonotype came up a few times. The V gene is TRBV7-8, the J gene TRBJ2-7; a possible D gene is TRBD1 (6 bases). Per the germline V gene, CDR1 is SGHVS and CDR2 is FQNEAQ. The CDR3 loop spans 15 amino acids. Deletions cut 4 bases from V and 2 bases from J, with 15 bases between. The chain's CDR3 is CASSSVHREPYEQYF. For the CDR3, the DNA is TGTGCCAGCAGCTCAGTCCACAGGGAGCCCTACGAGCAGTACTTC.

This clonotype was recorded many times. This chain links TRBV7-2 with TRBJ2-3; no clear D gene. The V gene lost 5 bases and the J gene lost 2 bases, with 8 bases spanning the gap. Per the germline V gene, CDR1 is SGHTA and CDR2 is FQGNSA. The CDR3 runs to 13 residues. Here the CDR3 DNA reads TGTGCCAGCAGCCGCGCCATCACAGATACGCAGTATTTT. Its translation: CASSRAITDTQYF.

This clonotype was seen repeatedly, ten times or more. The chain combines TRBV12-3 or TRBV12-4 with TRBJ1-1; no clear D gene. Trimming removed 2 bases from V and 9 bases from J, with 16 bases in between. The CDR3 consists of 14 residues. CDR3 amino acids: CASSLSLLLQQAFF. The CDR3 DNA reads as TGTGCCAGCAGTTTATCCCTCCTACTACAACAAGCTTTCTTT.

This rearrangement joins TRBV20-1 to TRBJ1-4; the D is unclear. Germline lookup yields CDR1 DFQATT and CDR2 SNEGSKA (reference sequence). V was clipped by 6 bases and J by 0 bases, with 20 bases between them. This CDR3 spans 17 amino acids. CDR3 nucleotides: TGCAGTGCGAGTGGCAATCCTAAATCGGCAACTAATGAAAAACTGTTTTTT. The encoded protein is CSASGNPKSATNEKLFF.

The J gene is TRBJ1-1, the V gene TRBV7-2; no definite D call. This CDR3 is built from 15 residues. CDR1 and CDR2 from the germline V gene are SGHTA and FQGNSA. Trimming shortened V by 7 bases and J by 1 base, and 16 bases separated the two germline ends. The CDR3 nucleotides read TGTGCCAGCACCTTCGGGTGGGTGCGGAACACTGAAGCTTTCTTT. Its protein is CASTFGWVRNTEAFF.

This clonotype was seen ten or more times. The chain recombines TRBV7-2 with TRBJ1-1, with TRBD1 matching over 12 bases. After removal of 6 bases from V and 1 base from J, the junction contained 6 bases not matched to a gene. The V gene's germline CDR1 is SGHTA and CDR2 FQGNSA. CDR3 length: 16 amino acids. This chain's CDR3 is CASRSRDRGRNTEAFF. The CDR3 nucleotides are TGTGCCAGCAGATCCCGGGACAGGGGGCGGAACACTGAAGCTTTCTTT.

This clonotype has a handful of counts. This chain uses TRBV18 with TRBJ2-5; no definite D call. V lost 4 bases, J lost 2 bases, and 11 bases lay in between. The germline gives CDR1 KGHSH, CDR2 LQKENI. CDR3 length: 14 amino acids. CDR3: CASSHEYQQETQYF. The CDR3 coding sequence is TGTGCCAGCTCACACGAATACCAACAAGAGACCCAGTACTTC.

In this sample, this clonotype turned up many times. The chain combines TRBV20-1 with TRBJ2-1; 9 nucleotides match TRBD2. Germline V gene data show CDR1 as DFQATT and CDR2 as SNEGSKA (reference sequence). Trimming removed 3 bases from V and 2 bases from J; junction bases left unmatched: 5. The CDR3 is 15 amino acids. The CDR3 loop reads CSASASGDPYNEQFF. The CDR3 coding sequence is TGCAGTGCTAGCGCTAGCGGGGACCCCTACAATGAGCAGTTCTTC.

A few counts support this clonotype. The chain uses TRBV9 and TRBJ2-7; D may be TRBD2 (5 bases). Looked up from germline, CDR1 is SGDLS and CDR2 is YYNGEE. The CDR3 has 13 residues. V lost 0 bases, J lost 8 bases, and 12 bases lay in between. The CDR3 here is CASSVGAADQQYF. The CDR3, as DNA: TGTGCCAGCAGCGTAGGGGCAGCGGACCAGCAGTACTTC.

This clonotype was seen many times. This rearrangement joins TRBV9 to TRBJ2-5, with TRBD2 matching 7 bases. Germline V gene data show CDR1 as SGDLS and CDR2 as YYNGEE. The CDR3 length is 16 residues. V shed 4 bases, J shed 1 base, and the junction held 10 bases outside the gene matches. The CDR3 region is CASSSHRDYLQETQYF. In nucleotides, the CDR3 is TGTGCCAGCAGCTCCCACCGGGACTACCTCCAAGAGACCCAGTACTTC.

This clonotype came up many times. The gene calls are TRBV9 and TRBJ2-5, with 12 bases fitting TRBD2. CDR1 is SGDLS and CDR2 is YYNGEE in the germline V gene. Trimming removed 2 bases from V and 0 bases from J; junction bases left unmatched: 2. The CDR3 consists of 16 residues. CDR3 DNA: TGTGCCAGCAGCGTCGGACTAGCGGGAAACCAAGAGACCCAGTACTTC. It encodes CASSVGLAGNQETQYF.

This clonotype was counted ten times or more. The chain is built from TRBV10-3 and TRBJ2-1; the match to TRBD2 covers 8 bases. The CDR3 runs 15 residues. Losses at the gene ends were 11 bases for V and 1 base for J; bases not matched to a gene: 10. Germline loops: CDR1 ENHRY, CDR2 SYGVKD. This chain's CDR3 is CASLVGGESYNEQFF. For the CDR3, the DNA is TGTGCCTCACTCGTCGGGGGGGAGTCCTACAATGAGCAGTTCTTC.

The sample holds many counts of this clonotype. This chain uses TRBV12-3 or TRBV12-4 with TRBJ1-3; D unresolved. V was trimmed by 6 bases and J by 0 bases, leaving 15 bases between them. The CDR3 extends over 16 amino acids. CDR3 in amino acids: CASSHYGVLSGNTIYF. CDR3 coding DNA: TGTGCCAGCAGCCATTACGGGGTTCTCTCTGGAAACACCATATATTTT.

This clonotype was detected many times. The V gene is TRBV5-1, the J gene TRBJ2-4; TRBD1 matches at 10 bases. In germline, CDR1 is SGHRS, CDR2 YFSETQ. V trimming: 7 bases; J trimming: 8 bases; junction bases outside the gene matches: 3. This CDR3 comprises 12 residues. The chain's CDR3 is CASSDRGDIQYF. In nucleotides, the CDR3 is TGCGCCAGCTCGGACAGGGGGGACATTCAGTACTTC.